The clone carrying this T cell receptor beta chain was detected once. The data originate from a study of blood T cell repertoires in COVID-19. Study-level information: T cells, B-cell-depleted T cells, or PBMCs supplied cDNA or gDNA.

Grouping used clinical history reported by participants in a survey and questionnaire. This CDR3 contains 14 residues. The ends were cut back, 2 bases at V and 1 base at J, with 9 bases in the middle. Germline V gene sequence: CDR1 LNHDA, CDR2 SQIVND (reference sequence). TCRdb keeps only in-frame clones here, not all; method: immunoSEQ multiplex PCR. The table includes about 310,000 clones, roughly 88% detected once. The sample consisted of PBMCs or T cells enriched from blood (not recorded which). This receptor was obtained from a young man who had recovered from COVID-19. The V and J genes are TRBV19 and TRBJ2-7; D is unclear. In nucleotides, the CDR3 is TGTGCCAGTAGTATAAGAGGCCTTTCCTACGAGCAGTACTTC. Its translation: CASSIRGLSYEQYF.